The clone carrying this TCR beta chain was counted ten times or more. Its target is not known. TCRdb recomputed calls from the 5' RACE reads with MiXCR, one row per CDR3 protein. The top ten clones hold approximately 1.6% of a sample with about 690,000 distinct CDR3 sequences, roughly 6% of them seen once. There were only healthy Caucasians among the donors. These data come from a study of identical twins. Study-wide results and caveats: Conclusions came from cross-sectional statistical analysis, not from following the same donors. Analyses based on zero insertions could be partly confounded by invariant MAIT and iNKT cells. Insertions ran lower in abundant cord blood beta clonotypes, though not in memory repertoires.

The V gene's germline CDR1 is SGDLS and CDR2 YYNGEE. The V end lost 1 base, the J end lost 9 bases, and 17 bases lay between the germline ends. The CDR3 covers 15 residues. This TCR came from a man between 18 and 35 years old in good health. The rearrangement joins TRBV9 to TRBJ2-1; tentative D call: TRBD2 (7 bases). The material sequenced was naive T cells sorted from blood. The CDR3 is CASSVPGGQLSEQFF. The CDR3 nucleotides are TGTGCCAGCAGCGTACCGGGGGGCCAGTTAAGTGAGCAGTTCTTC. The whole variable domain, filled in from reference TRBV9 and TRBJ2-1, reads DSGVTQTPKHLITATGQRVTLRCSPRSGDLSVYWYQQSLDQGLQFLIQYYNGEERAKGNILERFSAQQFPDLHSELNLSSLELGDSALYFCASSVPGGQLSEQFFGPGTRLTVL.